The rows below give T cell receptor beta chains drawn from one sample of a study of CD8 T cells in Susac syndrome. Using its own MiXCR run on the immunoSEQ multiplex PCR reads, TCRdb lists one record per CDR3 protein. The profile shows more than 250,000 distinct CDR3 sequences, just over 90% of them singletons. The sequenced material came from CD4+ T cells from PBMCs. The receptors were sampled from a human donor with multiple sclerosis. Each CDR3 is given with its conserved first and last residue. Each record gives: J gene, V gene, clone size, D gene, CDR3 DNA, CDR3 protein. D genes are given only for firm matches. The size entry is marked missing in some rows and otherwise reads once, few, many or a size class.

j_gene: TRBJ2-7; v_gene: TRBV7-2; abundance: -; d_gene: -; CDR3nt: TGTGCCAGCAGCTTATCTCCTCGGGTGAGCTCCTACGAGCAGTACTTC; CDR3aa: CASSLSPRVSSYEQYF
j_gene: TRBJ2-7; v_gene: TRBV20-1; abundance: -; d_gene: TRBD1; CDR3nt: TGCAGTGCTCGTGGGGATGGGACAGAGCGACGCGAGCAGTACTTC; CDR3aa: CSARGDGTERREQYF
j_gene: TRBJ2-3; v_gene: TRBV29-1; abundance: -; d_gene: -; CDR3nt: TGCAGCCTGAGGGGAGTAGGAACAGATACGCAGTATTTT; CDR3aa: CSLRGVGTDTQYF
j_gene: TRBJ2-2; v_gene: TRBV11-1; abundance: -; d_gene: -; CDR3nt: TGTGCCAGCAGCTCTCAGGGGCGGATGAACACCGGGGAGCTGTTTTTT; CDR3aa: CASSSQGRMNTGELFF
j_gene: TRBJ2-7; v_gene: TRBV6-2/TRBV6-3; abundance: -; d_gene: TRBD1; CDR3nt: TGTGCCAGCACCTACGGGACGGGACAGACCTACGAGCAGTACTTC; CDR3aa: CASTYGTGQTYEQYF
j_gene: TRBJ1-1; v_gene: TRBV3-1; abundance: -; d_gene: -; CDR3nt: TGTGCCAGCAGCCAACTCACTGGGGAAGCTTTCTTT; CDR3aa: CASSQLTGEAFF
j_gene: TRBJ1-5; v_gene: TRBV20-1; abundance: -; d_gene: -; CDR3nt: TGCAGTGCTAGAGTCGGGGGTCGGGGCAATCAGCCCCAGCATTTT; CDR3aa: CSARVGGRGNQPQHF
j_gene: TRBJ2-2; v_gene: TRBV6-6; abundance: -; d_gene: -; CDR3nt: TGTGCCAGCACCGGAAACAGGGAGCTGTTTTTT; CDR3aa: CASTGNRELFF
j_gene: TRBJ1-2; v_gene: TRBV25-1; abundance: -; d_gene: -; CDR3nt: TGTGCCAGCGCCCCGGGGGGGTCCCACTATGGCTACACCTTC; CDR3aa: CASAPGGSHYGYTF
j_gene: TRBJ1-2; v_gene: TRBV11-2; abundance: -; d_gene: -; CDR3nt: TGTGCCAGCAGCCGCGGCAGAAATGGCTACACCTTC; CDR3aa: CASSRGRNGYTF
j_gene: TRBJ2-1; v_gene: TRBV24-1; abundance: -; d_gene: -; CDR3nt: TGTGCCACCAGTGGCCGGGGCAATGAGCAGTTCTTC; CDR3aa: CATSGRGNEQFF
j_gene: TRBJ2-3; v_gene: TRBV12-5; abundance: -; d_gene: TRBD1; CDR3nt: TGTGCTAGTGGTTGGGGACAGCCCACAGATACGCAGTATTTT; CDR3aa: CASGWGQPTDTQYF
j_gene: TRBJ2-7; v_gene: TRBV5-1; abundance: once; d_gene: TRBD2; CDR3nt: TGCGCCAGCGCCACGGGAGGGTTCTCCTACGAGCAGTACTTC; CDR3aa: CASATGGFSYEQYF
j_gene: TRBJ1-5; v_gene: TRBV2; abundance: -; d_gene: -; CDR3nt: TGTGCCAGCAGAGTCCAAGGAAATCAGCCCCAGCATTTT; CDR3aa: CASRVQGNQPQHF
j_gene: TRBJ2-7; v_gene: TRBV5-1; abundance: -; d_gene: -; CDR3nt: TGCGCCAGCAGCCCCCCGGGACAAAACTACGAGCAGTACTTC; CDR3aa: CASSPPGQNYEQYF
j_gene: TRBJ2-7; v_gene: TRBV7-2; abundance: -; d_gene: -; CDR3nt: TGTGCCAGCAGCCGGGGGCCCGACAGCTACGAGCAGTACTTC; CDR3aa: CASSRGPDSYEQYF
j_gene: TRBJ2-5; v_gene: TRBV11-2; abundance: once; d_gene: -; CDR3nt: TGTGCCAGCAGCTTAGGGTCCAACGAACTGGAGACCCAGTACTTC; CDR3aa: CASSLGSNELETQYF
j_gene: TRBJ2-2; v_gene: TRBV5-1; abundance: -; d_gene: -; CDR3nt: TGCGCCAGCACCTCTGTAGGGGGACTGAACACCGGGGAGCTGTTTTTT; CDR3aa: CASTSVGGLNTGELFF
j_gene: TRBJ1-1; v_gene: TRBV11-3; abundance: -; d_gene: -; CDR3nt: TGTGCCAGCAGCAACAGGGCAGGGAAGAACACTGAAGCTTTCTTT; CDR3aa: CASSNRAGKNTEAFF
j_gene: TRBJ2-7; v_gene: TRBV11-3; abundance: -; d_gene: -; CDR3nt: TGTGCCAGCAGCCGGCGGGTCGAAGTAACCTACGAGCAGTACTTC; CDR3aa: CASSRRVEVTYEQYF
j_gene: TRBJ2-7; v_gene: TRBV21-1; abundance: -; d_gene: -; CDR3nt: TGTGCCAGCACCCAAAGGGGGGACAGGCGCTACGAGCAGTACTTC; CDR3aa: CASTQRGDRRYEQYF
j_gene: TRBJ2-2; v_gene: TRBV6-2/TRBV6-3; abundance: few; d_gene: -; CDR3nt: TGTGCCAGCAGTTACGACGGCAACACCGGGGAGCTGTTTTTT; CDR3aa: CASSYDGNTGELFF
j_gene: TRBJ2-2; v_gene: TRBV11-1; abundance: -; d_gene: TRBD2; CDR3nt: TGTGCCAGCAGCTTAAGAGCCCCCGGGACTAACCTAGAGGCGAACACCGGGGAGCTGTTTTTT; CDR3aa: CASSLRAPGTNLEANTGELFF
j_gene: TRBJ1-1; v_gene: TRBV5-1; abundance: -; d_gene: -; CDR3nt: TGCGCCAGCAGCTTGGACCATAACTATTCCGAAGCTTTCTTT; CDR3aa: CASSLDHNYSEAFF
j_gene: TRBJ2-2; v_gene: TRBV18; abundance: once; d_gene: -; CDR3nt: TGTGCCAGCTCACCCATGAACGGGGAGCTGTTTTTT; CDR3aa: CASSPMNGELFF
j_gene: TRBJ1-6; v_gene: TRBV30; abundance: once; d_gene: TRBD1; CDR3nt: TGTGCCTGGAGGCCACTCCAGGGGGCGGGGGGCTCACCCCTCCACTTT; CDR3aa: CAWRPLQGAGGSPLHF
j_gene: TRBJ2-6; v_gene: TRBV19; abundance: -; d_gene: TRBD1; CDR3nt: TGTGCCAGTAGTGCCCAGGGGGCTGGGGCCAACGTCCTGACTTTC; CDR3aa: CASSAQGAGANVLTF